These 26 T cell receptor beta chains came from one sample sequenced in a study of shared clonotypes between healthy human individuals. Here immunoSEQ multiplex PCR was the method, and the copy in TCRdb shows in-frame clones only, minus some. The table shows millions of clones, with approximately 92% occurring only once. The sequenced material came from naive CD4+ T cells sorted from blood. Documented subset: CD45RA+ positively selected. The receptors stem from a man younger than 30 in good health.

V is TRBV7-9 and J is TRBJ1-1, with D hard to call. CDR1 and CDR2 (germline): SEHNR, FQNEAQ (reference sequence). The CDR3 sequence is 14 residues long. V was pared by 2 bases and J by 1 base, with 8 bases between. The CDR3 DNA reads TGTGCCAGCAGCTTATCGAGAGGGAACACTGAAGCTTTCTTT. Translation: CASSLSRGNTEAFF.

The CDR3 bases are TGTGCCAGCAGTAAGGACGGAAATCAGCCCCAGCATTTT. This gives the protein CASSKDGNQPQHF. The chain carries TRBV2 and TRBJ1-5; D unclear. The germline V gene has CDR1 SNHLY and CDR2 FYNNEI. The CDR3 contains 13 residues. The V and J ends lost 5 bases and 4 bases respectively, with 9 bases between them.

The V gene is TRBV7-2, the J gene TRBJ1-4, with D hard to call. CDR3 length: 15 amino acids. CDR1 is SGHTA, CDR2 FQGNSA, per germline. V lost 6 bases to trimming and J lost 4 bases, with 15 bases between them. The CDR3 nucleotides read TGTGCCAGCAGTTTCGTCGTAGGGTTTAATGAAAAACTGTTTTTT. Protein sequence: CASSFVVGFNEKLFF.

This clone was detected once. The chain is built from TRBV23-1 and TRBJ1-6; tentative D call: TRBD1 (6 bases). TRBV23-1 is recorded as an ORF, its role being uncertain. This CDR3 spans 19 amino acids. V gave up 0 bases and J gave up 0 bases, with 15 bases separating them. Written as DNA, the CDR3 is TGCGCCAGCAGTCAATCGGTAGGGGGATCGAGCTCCTATAATTCACCCCTCCACTTT. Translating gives CASSQSVGGSSSYNSPLHF.

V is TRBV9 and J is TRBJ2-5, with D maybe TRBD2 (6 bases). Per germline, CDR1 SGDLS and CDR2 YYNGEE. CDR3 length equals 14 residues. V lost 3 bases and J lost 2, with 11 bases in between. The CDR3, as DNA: TGTGCCAGCAGCGCCTTCGGGGGACAAGAGACCCAGTACTTC. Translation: CASSAFGGQETQYF.

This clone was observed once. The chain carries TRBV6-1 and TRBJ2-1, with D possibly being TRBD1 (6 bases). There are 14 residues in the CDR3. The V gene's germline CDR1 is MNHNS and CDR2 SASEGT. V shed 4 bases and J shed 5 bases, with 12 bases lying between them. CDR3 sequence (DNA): TGTGCCAGCAGTGCAGGGGTCGTGAACAATGAGCAGTTCTTC. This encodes CASSAGVVNNEQFF.

This CDR3 reads CASSRTGAVDTQYF. CDR3 in DNA: TGTGCCAGTAGTCGGACAGGGGCGGTAGATACGCAGTATTTT. The chain employs TRBV19 and TRBJ2-3; 9 positions match TRBD1. The CDR3 extends over 14 amino acids. The trim removed 5 bases at V and 5 bases at J, leaving 5 bases unmatched. In germline, CDR1 is LNHDA, CDR2 SQIVND (reference sequence).

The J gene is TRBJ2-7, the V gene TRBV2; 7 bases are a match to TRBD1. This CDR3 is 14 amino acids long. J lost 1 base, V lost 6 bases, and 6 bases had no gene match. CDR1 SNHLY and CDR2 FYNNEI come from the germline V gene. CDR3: CASRGTVLSYEQYF. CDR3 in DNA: TGTGCCAGCAGAGGGACAGTCTTATCCTACGAGCAGTACTTC.

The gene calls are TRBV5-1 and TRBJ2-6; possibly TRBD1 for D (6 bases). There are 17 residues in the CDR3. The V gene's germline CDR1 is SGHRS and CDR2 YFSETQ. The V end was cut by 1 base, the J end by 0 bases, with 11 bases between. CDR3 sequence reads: CASSLMEQGSGANVLTF. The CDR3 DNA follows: TGCGCCAGCAGCTTGATGGAACAGGGCTCTGGGGCCAACGTCCTGACTTTC.

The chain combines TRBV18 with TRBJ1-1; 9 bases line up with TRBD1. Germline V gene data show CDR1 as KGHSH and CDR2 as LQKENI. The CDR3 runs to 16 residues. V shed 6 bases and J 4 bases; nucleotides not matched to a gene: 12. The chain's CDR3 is CASSLGTGSVGTEAFF. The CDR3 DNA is TGTGCCAGCTCTCTCGGGACAGGGAGTGTAGGCACTGAAGCTTTCTTT.

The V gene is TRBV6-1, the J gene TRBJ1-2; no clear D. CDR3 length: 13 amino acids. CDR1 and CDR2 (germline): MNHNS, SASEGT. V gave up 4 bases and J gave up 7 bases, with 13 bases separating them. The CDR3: CASSVGAWGGYTF. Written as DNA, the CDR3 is TGTGCCAGCAGTGTGGGAGCATGGGGTGGCTACACCTTC.

The CDR3 sequence: CASSLLVRSYNSPLHF. CDR3 DNA: TGTGCCAGCAGTTTACTGGTGCGCTCCTATAATTCACCCCTCCACTTT. The rearrangement uses TRBV6-5 and TRBJ1-6; D unresolved. Trimming removed 4 bases from V and 0 bases from J, with 10 bases in between. Germline V gives CDR1 MNHEY, CDR2 SVGAGI. The CDR3 length is 16 residues.

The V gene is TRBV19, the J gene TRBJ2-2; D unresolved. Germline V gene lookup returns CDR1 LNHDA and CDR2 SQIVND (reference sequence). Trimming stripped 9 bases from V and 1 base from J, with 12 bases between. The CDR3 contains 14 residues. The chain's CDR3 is CASSLKQNTGELFF. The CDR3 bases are TGTGCCAGCTCACTGAAGCAGAACACCGGGGAGCTGTTTTTT.

DNA of the CDR3: TGTGCCAGCTCACCACCGGCAAGCCATGAGCAGTTCTTC. This gives the protein CASSPPASHEQFF. This chain connects TRBV18 to TRBJ2-1, with no clear D. Trimming stripped 0 bases from V and 8 bases from J, with 8 bases between. This CDR3 region has 13 residues. Germline CDR1 reads KGHSH; CDR2 reads LQKENI.

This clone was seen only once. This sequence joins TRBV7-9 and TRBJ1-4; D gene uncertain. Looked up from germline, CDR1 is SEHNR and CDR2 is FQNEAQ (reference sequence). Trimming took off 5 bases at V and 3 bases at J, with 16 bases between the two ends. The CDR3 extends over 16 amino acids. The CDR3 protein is CASSALSAVSNEKLFF. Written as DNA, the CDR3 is TGTGCCAGCAGCGCGCTCTCCGCAGTATCTAATGAAAAACTGTTTTTT.

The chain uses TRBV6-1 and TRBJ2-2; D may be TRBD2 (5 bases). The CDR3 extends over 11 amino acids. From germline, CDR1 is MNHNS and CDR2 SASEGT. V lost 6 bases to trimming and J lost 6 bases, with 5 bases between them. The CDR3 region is CASRDSGELFF. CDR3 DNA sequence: TGTGCCAGCAGGGACTCCGGGGAGCTGTTTTTT.

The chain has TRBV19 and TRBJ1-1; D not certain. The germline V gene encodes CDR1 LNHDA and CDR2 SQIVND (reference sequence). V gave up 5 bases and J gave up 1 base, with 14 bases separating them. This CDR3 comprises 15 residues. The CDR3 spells CASSSDGLSNTEAFF. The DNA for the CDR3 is TGTGCCAGTAGTTCCGACGGCCTTTCGAACACTGAAGCTTTCTTT.

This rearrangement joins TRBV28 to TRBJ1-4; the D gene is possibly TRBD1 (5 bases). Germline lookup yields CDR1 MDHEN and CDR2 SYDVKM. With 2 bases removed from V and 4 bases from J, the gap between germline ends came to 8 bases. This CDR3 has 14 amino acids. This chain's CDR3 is CASSLIRDNEKLFF. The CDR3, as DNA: TGTGCCAGCAGTTTAATCAGGGATAATGAAAAACTGTTTTTT.

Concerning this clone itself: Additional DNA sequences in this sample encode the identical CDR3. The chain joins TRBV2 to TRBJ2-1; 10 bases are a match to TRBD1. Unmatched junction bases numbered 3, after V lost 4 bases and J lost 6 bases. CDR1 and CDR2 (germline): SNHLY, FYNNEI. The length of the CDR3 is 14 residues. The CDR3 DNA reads TGTGCCAGCAGTGGACAGGGGGCTGGCAATGAGCAGTTCTTC. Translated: CASSGQGAGNEQFF.

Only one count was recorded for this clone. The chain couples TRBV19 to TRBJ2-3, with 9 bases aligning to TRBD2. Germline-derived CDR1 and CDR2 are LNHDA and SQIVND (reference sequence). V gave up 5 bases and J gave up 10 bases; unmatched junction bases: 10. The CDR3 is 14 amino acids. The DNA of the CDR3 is TGTGCCAGTAGTTCGCGGGGGGGCTCCAAGGCGCAGTATTTT. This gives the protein CASSSRGGSKAQYF. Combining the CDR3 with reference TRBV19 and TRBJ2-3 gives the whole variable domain DGGITQSPKYLFRKEGQNVTLSCEQNLNHDAMYWYRQDPGQGLRLIYYSQIVNDFQKGDIAEGYSVSREKKESFPLTVTSAQKNPTAFYLCASSSRGGSKAQYFGPGTRLTVL.

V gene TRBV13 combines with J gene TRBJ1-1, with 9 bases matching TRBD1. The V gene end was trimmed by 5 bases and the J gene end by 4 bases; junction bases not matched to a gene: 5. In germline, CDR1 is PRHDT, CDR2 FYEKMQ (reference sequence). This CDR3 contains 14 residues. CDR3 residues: CASSPQGARTEAFF. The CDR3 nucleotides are TGTGCCAGCAGCCCACAGGGGGCGCGCACTGAAGCTTTCTTT.

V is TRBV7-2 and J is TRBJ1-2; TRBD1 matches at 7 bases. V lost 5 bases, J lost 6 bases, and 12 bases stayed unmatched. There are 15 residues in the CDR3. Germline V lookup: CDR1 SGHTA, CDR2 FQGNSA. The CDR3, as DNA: TGTGCCAGCAGCCTCGTGGGCCAGGGGACAGATGGCTACACCTTC. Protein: CASSLVGQGTDGYTF.

The CDR3 sequence is CASSLLRTGLHEQYF. The CDR3 bases are TGTGCCAGCAGTTTACTCCGTACAGGACTCCACGAGCAGTACTTC. The rearrangement links TRBV27 to TRBJ2-7; D is tentatively TRBD1 or TRBD2 (5 bases each). The CDR3 is made up of 15 amino acids. Germline CDR1 and CDR2: MNHEY and SMNVEV (reference sequence). Trimming cost V 2 bases and J 5 bases, with 16 bases left between them.

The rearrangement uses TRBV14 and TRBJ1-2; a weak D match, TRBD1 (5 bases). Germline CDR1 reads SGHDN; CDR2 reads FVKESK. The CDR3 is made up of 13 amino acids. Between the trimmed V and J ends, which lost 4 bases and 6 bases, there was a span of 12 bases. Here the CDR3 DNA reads TGTGCCAGCAGCCGAGACAGTTTTGATGGCTACACCTTC. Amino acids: CASSRDSFDGYTF.

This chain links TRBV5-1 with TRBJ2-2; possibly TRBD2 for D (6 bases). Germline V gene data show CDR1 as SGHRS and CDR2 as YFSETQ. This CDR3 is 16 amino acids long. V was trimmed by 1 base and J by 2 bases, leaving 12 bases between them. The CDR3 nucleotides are TGCGCCAGCAGCTTGTATTCGGGAGCCAACACCGGGGAGCTGTTTTTT. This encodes CASSLYSGANTGELFF.

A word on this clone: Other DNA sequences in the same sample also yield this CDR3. CDR3 amino acids: CASSEVGYGYTF. In DNA form, the CDR3 reads TGTGCCAGCAGTGAAGTAGGTTATGGCTACACCTTC. The J gene is TRBJ1-2, the V gene TRBV6-1; D remains unclear. There are 12 residues in the CDR3. The V end was cut by 1 base, the J end by 5 bases, with 5 bases between. Germline CDR1 and CDR2: MNHNS and SASEGT.